This T cell receptor beta chain was documented in a study of shared clonotypes between healthy human individuals. Background on the study: Aged between 18 and 49, the donors were two women and three men.

Participating donors were healthy, HIV-negative adults free of recent acute infections or vaccinations. The CDR3 consists of 13 residues. Germline CDR1 SEHNR, CDR2 FQNEAQ (reference sequence). The V segment lost 5 bases and the J segment 7 bases; nucleotides outside the gene matches: 4. Only in-frame clones appear in the TCRdb table, and some are missing; sequencing was by immunoSEQ multiplex PCR. In the table there are 2 million to 2.5 million clones, almost 96% of which are singletons. Sequencing was carried out using naive CD4+ T cells sorted from blood. The subset here: CD45RA+ positively selected. This TCR came from a man aged 18 to 30 in good health. The chain recombines TRBV7-9 with TRBJ1-4; 7 bases agree with TRBD1. In DNA, the CDR3 is TGTGCCAGCAGCCCAGGGGGGGCTGAAAAACTGTTTTTT. Its protein is CASSPGGAEKLFF.